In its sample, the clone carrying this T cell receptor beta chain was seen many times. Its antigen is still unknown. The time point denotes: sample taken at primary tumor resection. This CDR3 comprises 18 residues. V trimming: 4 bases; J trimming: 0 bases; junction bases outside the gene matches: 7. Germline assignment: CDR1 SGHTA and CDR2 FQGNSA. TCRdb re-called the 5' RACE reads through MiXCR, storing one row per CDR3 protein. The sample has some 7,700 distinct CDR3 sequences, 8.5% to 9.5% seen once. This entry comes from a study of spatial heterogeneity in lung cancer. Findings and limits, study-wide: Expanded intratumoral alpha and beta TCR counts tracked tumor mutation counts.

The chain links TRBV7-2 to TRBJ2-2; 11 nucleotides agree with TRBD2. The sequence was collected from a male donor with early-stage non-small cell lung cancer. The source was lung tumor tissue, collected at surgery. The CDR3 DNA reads TGTGCCAGCAGCTCCAATTTACTAGCGGGGGCGAACACCGGGGAGCTGTTTTTT. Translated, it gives CASSSNLLAGANTGELFF.